Below are 26 T cell receptor beta chains sequenced from a single sample in a study of shared clonotypes between healthy human individuals. TCRdb keeps only in-frame clones here, not all; method: immunoSEQ multiplex PCR. The table records 450,000 to 500,000 clones, over 70% of them present only once. The sample comprised PBMCs. The receptors shown here come from a middle-aged woman in good health. Some clones in this sample may be carry-over from other donors' samples.

In regard to this clone: A far larger clone is one base from this, pointing to a likely read error. The chain combines TRBV5-1 with TRBJ2-5; D remains ambiguous. This CDR3 region has 11 residues. Germline loops: CDR1 SGHRS, CDR2 YFSETQ. The CDR3: CANSLSETQYF. The CDR3 bases are TGCGCCAACAGCTTATCCGAGACCCAGTACTTC.

V and J are TRBV14 and TRBJ2-7; D uncertain. The CDR3 is 12 residues long. Germline CDR1 and CDR2: SGHDN and FVKESK. Trimming took 2 bases from V and 12 from J, leaving 14 bases between them. The CDR3 nucleotides are TGTGCCAGCAGCCAATATCCCGTGCCCATGTACTTC. It specifies CASSQYPVPMYF.

The chain recombines TRBV7-8 with TRBJ1-5; TRBD1 matches at 11 bases. In germline, CDR1 is SGHVS, CDR2 FQNEAQ. V trimming: 2 bases; J trimming: 5 bases; junction bases outside the gene matches: 8. This CDR3 comprises 17 residues. The CDR3 loop is CASSLTDRGQLHQPQHF. In DNA form, the CDR3 reads TGTGCCAGCAGCTTAACGGACAGGGGGCAGTTGCATCAGCCCCAGCATTTT.

This clone was counted a single time. V is TRBV11-2 and J is TRBJ1-4; D possibly corresponds to TRBD1 (5 bases). The germline V gene has CDR1 SGHAT and CDR2 FQNNGV. V dropped 5 bases and J dropped 7 bases, with 17 bases sitting between them. The CDR3 has 15 residues. The chain's CDR3 is CASSPSGMWGEKLFF. Here the CDR3 DNA reads TGTGCCAGCAGCCCCTCAGGGATGTGGGGTGAAAAACTGTTTTTT.

This chain joins TRBV15 and TRBJ2-7, with a tentative D call TRBD2 (6 bases). Trimming removed 6 bases from V and 6 bases from J, with 15 bases in between. The CDR3 is 13 residues long. CDR1 is LNHNV and CDR2 is YYDKDF in the germline V gene (reference sequence). The CDR3 loop is CATRGAGQSEQYF. As DNA, the CDR3 is TGTGCCACCAGGGGAGCGGGCCAGAGCGAGCAGTACTTC.

Turning to this clone: This is likely a read error, given that the CDR3 carries no conserved phenylalanine or tryptophan at its end. The chain employs TRBV7-2 and TRBJ2-7; 9 bases map to TRBD2. This CDR3 is built from 15 residues. Germline V CDR1 and CDR2: SGHTA, FQGNSA. The CDR3 sequence: CVSSLFASGRWEQYL. The CDR3 DNA follows: TGTGTCAGCAGCTTATTTGCCAGCGGGAGGTGGGAGCAGTACCTC.

In the case of this clone: With a far larger clone one base away, a read error is the likely cause. The rearrangement uses TRBV6-1 and TRBJ2-7; no definite D call. CDR3 length: 12 residues. Trimming stripped 6 bases from V and 6 bases from J, with 12 bases between. Germline V gene data show CDR1 as MNHNS and CDR2 as SASEGT. CDR3 protein: CASRIFSREQYF. The DNA of the CDR3 is TGTGCCAGCAGGATTTTTTCCCGCGAGCAGTACTTC.

The rearrangement links TRBV11-2 to TRBJ2-7; the match to TRBD2 covers 12 bases. CDR3 size: 15 residues. Germline CDR1 is SGHAT and CDR2 is FQNNGV. The V and J ends lost 6 bases and 0 bases, in that order; junction bases with no gene match: 3. In nucleotides, the CDR3 is TGTGCCAGCAGGGGGACTAGCGGGTTCTCCTACGAGCAGTACTTC. This sequence encodes CASRGTSGFSYEQYF.

V and J are TRBV2 and TRBJ1-5; D uncertain. The CDR3 length is 14 residues. V lost 6 bases, J lost 0 bases, and 9 bases lay in between. In germline, CDR1 is SNHLY, CDR2 FYNNEI. The CDR3 nucleotides read TGTGCCAGCAGGAGGGAAAATAGCAATCAGCCCCAGCATTTT. It yields the protein CASRRENSNQPQHF.

The rearrangement links TRBV12-2 to TRBJ2-7; TRBD2 is the table's D call and was not checked against the DNA. TRBV12-2 corresponds to a pseudogene. The CDR3 contains 17 residues. DNA of the CDR3: TGTGCAAGTCGCCCCCGGAGGACTAGCGGAGACCCCTACGAGCAGTACTTC. As protein: CASRPRRTSGDPYEQYF.

On this clone: A much bigger clone sits one base away, suggesting this may be a read error. This sequence joins TRBV5-8 and TRBJ2-2, with 11 bases fitting TRBD2. The CDR3 totals 17 residues. Germline CDR1 SGHTS, CDR2 YDEGEE. CDR3 amino acids: CASSSLGTSGSTRELFF. The CDR3 nucleotides are TGTGCCAGCAGCTCCCTCGGGACTAGCGGTTCCACCAGGGAGCTGTTTTTT.

On this clone itself: This probably arose from a read error, given a far larger clone one base away. Distinct nucleotide sequences in the sample also encode this CDR3. This chain connects TRBV10-3 to TRBJ1-1; no clear D. This CDR3 region has 13 residues. Germline V gene data show CDR1 as ENHRY and CDR2 as SYGVKD. The CDR3 DNA reads TGTGCCATCAGTGAGACGCAGAACACTGAAGCCTTCTTT. It codes for CAISETQNTEAFF.

This clone is a singleton in its sample. This chain links TRBV11-2 with TRBJ1-2; D gene unclear. Germline V gene sequence: CDR1 SGHAT, CDR2 FQNNGV. V lost 5 bases and J 6 bases, leaving 13 bases between the germline ends. This CDR3 comprises 13 residues. In DNA form, the CDR3 reads TGTGCCAGCAGCCCCAGCAGAACTCATGGCTACACCTTC. This codes for CASSPSRTHGYTF.

The V and J genes are TRBV2 and TRBJ2-5; 8 bases line up with TRBD1. The germline V gene encodes CDR1 SNHLY and CDR2 FYNNEI. Trimming took 6 bases from V and 3 from J; bases not matched to a gene: 6. The CDR3 totals 14 residues. The CDR3 loop reads CASRRDRGEETQYF. As DNA, the CDR3 is TGTGCCAGCAGGCGCGACAGGGGAGAAGAGACCCAGTACTTC.

This clone was counted once. It differs at one base from a far larger clone, so likely a read error. This same CDR3 is encoded by further DNA sequences in the sample. The V gene is TRBV28, the J gene TRBJ2-7, with D possibly being TRBD1 (7 bases). The CDR3 length is 15 residues. Germline V CDR1 and CDR2: MDHEN, SYDVKM. The CDR3 loop reads CASSFSGGTAYEQYF. CDR3 nucleotides: TGCGCCAGCAGTTTCAGCGGAGGGACAGCCTACGAGCAGTACTTC.

The chain employs TRBV28 and TRBJ2-7; possible D gene TRBD1, 5 bases. Between the trimmed V and J ends, which lost 6 bases and 1 base, there was a span of 13 bases. The germline V gene encodes CDR1 MDHEN and CDR2 SYDVKM. This CDR3 has 14 amino acids. The CDR3 loop is CASREYDSSYEQYF. DNA for the CDR3: TGTGCCAGCAGAGAATACGACAGTTCCTACGAGCAGTACTTC.

This clone was counted only a few times. The chain recombines TRBV27 with TRBJ2-6, with 10 nucleotides matching TRBD1. This CDR3 comprises 18 residues. Germline V lookup: CDR1 MNHEY, CDR2 SMNVEV (reference sequence). V shed 3 bases, J shed 2 bases, and the junction held 7 bases outside the gene matches. The CDR3 DNA is TGTGCCAGCAGTTTGAGGACAGGGGGAATTGCTGGGGCCAACGTCCTGACTTTC. It is translated as CASSLRTGGIAGANVLTF.

As to this clone: A far bigger clonotype differs at one base, so this is likely a read error. Within the sample, other DNA sequences also encode this same CDR3. The rearrangement joins TRBV19 to TRBJ1-4; D gene uncertain. Per the germline V gene, CDR1 is LNHDA and CDR2 is SQIVND (reference sequence). The length of the CDR3 is 14 residues. The CDR3 DNA reads TGTGCCAGTAGTATAGGGGTTTCTGAAGAAAAGCTGTTTTTT. Its protein product is CASSIGVSEEKLFF.

The V gene is TRBV7-2, the J gene TRBJ2-3; 9 nucleotides line up with TRBD2. With 7 bases clipped from V and 0 bases from J, the junction kept 5 bases outside the gene matches. The CDR3 contains 15 residues. Germline CDR1 is SGHTA and CDR2 is FQGNSA. CDR3 sequence (DNA): TGTGCCAGCACTCTAGCGGGAATGAGCACAGATACGCAGTATTTT. It specifies CASTLAGMSTDTQYF.

V gene TRBV7-3 combines with J gene TRBJ1-4; unclear D gene. Germline V gene lookup returns CDR1 SGHTA and CDR2 FQGTGA. Deletions cut 1 base from V and 7 bases from J, with 7 bases between. The CDR3 runs to 13 residues. Here the CDR3 reads CASSLRPGEKLFF. CDR3 bases: TGTGCCAGCAGCTTAAGACCGGGTGAAAAACTGTTTTTT.

Here the CDR3 DNA reads TGTGCCAGCAGCTTGGGGGACAGGGGCCACGAGCAGTACTTC. It yields the protein CASSLGDRGHEQYF. The chain links TRBV5-8 to TRBJ2-7; 10 bases are shared with TRBD1. V gave up 0 bases and J gave up 5 bases; unmatched junction bases: 2. The V gene's germline CDR1 is SGHTS and CDR2 YDEGEE. The CDR3 covers 14 residues.

This clone has only one observation. The V and J genes are TRBV28 and TRBJ2-5; TRBD2 aligns across 7 bases. The trim removed 4 bases at V and 2 bases at J, leaving 7 bases unmatched. The length of the CDR3 is 15 residues. Germline V lookup: CDR1 MDHEN, CDR2 SYDVKM. The CDR3 spells CASSSSSGDQETQYF. CDR3 coding DNA: TGTGCCAGCAGTTCCTCTAGCGGCGATCAAGAGACCCAGTACTTC.

V usage is TRBV15 and J usage is TRBJ2-7; D gene ambiguous. The V gene's germline CDR1 is LNHNV and CDR2 YYDKDF (reference sequence). Between the trimmed V and J ends, which lost 4 bases and 6 bases, there was a span of 13 bases. The CDR3 runs to 13 residues. The CDR3: CATSTGPVGEQYF. The CDR3 DNA sequence: TGTGCCACCAGCACTGGGCCGGTAGGCGAGCAGTACTTC.

The chain carries TRBV7-9 and TRBJ2-7; 10 positions match TRBD1. The CDR3 length is 15 residues. The V and J ends lost 5 bases and 5 bases, in that order; junction bases with no gene match: 9. The germline CDR1 and CDR2 sequences are SEHNR and FQNEAQ (reference sequence). The CDR3 region has the DNA TGTGCCAGCAGCCCAACCGGGACAGGGGTCGACGAGCAGTACTTC. The encoded protein is CASSPTGTGVDEQYF.

This rearrangement joins TRBV6-5 to TRBJ1-1; D ambiguous. Trimming took off 4 bases at V and 6 bases at J, with 15 bases between the two ends. The CDR3 covers 14 residues. Germline-derived CDR1 and CDR2 are MNHEY and SVGAGI. The CDR3 region has the DNA TGTGCCAGCAGTTTAATTAGGGAGGGCGCTGAAGCTTTCTTT. Translating gives CASSLIREGAEAFF.

Points on this clone: This sample includes further DNA sequences coding for the same CDR3. The chain couples TRBV28 to TRBJ1-1, with D unclear. The CDR3 contains 14 residues. In germline, CDR1 is MDHEN, CDR2 SYDVKM. Trimming cost V 2 bases and J 1 base, with 8 bases left between them. The CDR3 DNA is TGTGCCAGCAGTTTAGGGCGGGGGAACACTGAAGCTTTCTTT. Its protein is CASSLGRGNTEAFF.